Each of the 25 T cell receptor beta chains below was sequenced from the same sample in a study of cytomegalovirus exposure and HLA in healthy donors. The PCR contained 60 Vbeta and 13 Jbeta primers. This table comes from immunoSEQ multiplex PCR, and its TCRdb copy is limited to in-frame clones, with some not included. The data contain some 70,000 clones, approximately 70% of them singletons. The material sequenced was PBMCs. The receptors derive from a male donor in good health and CMV-seropositive.

There are a few counts of this clone. V and J are TRBV6-1 and TRBJ2-3; 14 nucleotides line up with TRBD2. The CDR3 length is 17 residues. V lost 4 bases to trimming and J lost 2 bases; unmatched junction nucleotides: 5. CDR1 and CDR2 (germline): MNHNS, SASEGT. The CDR3 region has the DNA TGTGCCAGCAGTGGGACTAGCGGGGGGCTTAACACAGATACGCAGTATTTT. It codes for CASSGTSGGLNTDTQYF.

As for this clone: Germline is not matched at one junction end, which may reflect a read error. The J gene is TRBJ1-2, the V gene TRBV7-9, with D tentatively TRBD1 (6 bases). The CDR3 loop spans 19 amino acids. Germline V gene data show CDR1 as SEHNR and CDR2 as FQNEAQ (reference sequence). The CDR3 DNA reads as TGTTCCAGCAGCTCAGCAGGACAGATCCCGCAACCCACTAATTATGGCTACACCTTC. It yields the protein CSSSSAGQIPQPTNYGYTF. Based on the CDR3 plus reference TRBV7-9 and TRBJ1-2, the full variable domain is DTGVSQNPRHKITKRGQNVTFRCDPISEHNRLYWYRQTLGQGPEFLTYFQNEAQLEKSRLLSDRFSAERPKGSFSTLEIQRTEQGDSAMYLCSSSSAGQIPQPTNYGYTFGSGTRLTVV.

The gene calls are TRBV7-2 and TRBJ1-5; 7 bases fit TRBD1. Germline loops: CDR1 SGHTA, CDR2 FQGNSA. The trim removed 3 bases at V and 15 bases at J, leaving 5 bases unmatched. This CDR3 has 11 residues. CDR3: CASSFPGTVHF. The CDR3 region has the DNA TGTGCCAGCAGCTTTCCCGGGACAGTGCATTTT.

V is TRBV6-5 and J is TRBJ2-7; 8 nucleotides agree with TRBD1. Germline-derived CDR1 and CDR2 are MNHEY and SVGAGI. V gave up 4 bases and J gave up 6 bases; unmatched junction bases: 8. The CDR3 consists of 14 residues. Here the CDR3 reads CASSFGQGGLEQYF. CDR3 sequence (DNA): TGTGCCAGCAGTTTCGGACAGGGAGGACTCGAGCAGTACTTC.

This clone was seen a few times. V and J are TRBV15 and TRBJ2-3, with TRBD2 matching 8 bases. Germline CDR1 and CDR2: LNHNV and YYDKDF (reference sequence). This CDR3 region has 17 residues. Trimming took 0 bases from V and 4 from J; bases not matched to a gene: 9. CDR3 nucleotide sequence: TGTGCCACCAGCAGAGAACTCCCGGGAGCGGGGGCAGATACGCAGTATTTT. It yields the protein CATSRELPGAGADTQYF.

The chain is built from TRBV6-6 and TRBJ1-1; possible D gene TRBD1, 5 bases. V was shortened by 8 bases and J by 4 bases, with 14 bases between the two germline ends. Germline CDR1 and CDR2: MNHNY and SVGAGI (reference sequence). The CDR3 extends over 13 amino acids. CDR3 protein: CASSWGFGTEAFF. The CDR3 region has the DNA TGTGCCAGCTCTTGGGGCTTCGGCACTGAAGCTTTCTTT.

This clone was seen a single time. This chain links TRBV4-2 with TRBJ1-4; TRBD1 might be the D (5 bases). The CDR3 consists of 13 residues. V was cut by 4 bases and J by 5 bases, with 8 bases left in between. CDR1 is LGHNA and CDR2 is YNFKEQ in the germline V gene. CDR3 DNA sequence: TGTGCCAGCAGCCGACAGCAGAATGAAAAACTGTTTTTT. Translated, it gives CASSRQQNEKLFF.

V and J are TRBV30 and TRBJ1-5, with D unclear. This CDR3 comprises 10 residues. CDR1 is GTSNPN, CDR2 SVGIG, per germline (reference sequence). V was clipped by 2 bases and J by 10 bases, with 6 bases between them. CDR3 sequence (DNA): TGTGCCTGGAGTCCCCAACCCCAGCATTTT. Protein sequence: CAWSPQPQHF.

The gene calls are TRBV10-3 and TRBJ1-1, with a weak D call TRBD1 (6 bases). This CDR3 is built from 12 residues. The V end was cut by 3 bases, the J end by 11 bases, with 13 bases between. From germline, CDR1 is ENHRY and CDR2 SYGVKD. The CDR3 protein is CAISEQGVEAFF. For the CDR3, the DNA is TGTGCCATCAGTGAACAGGGAGTCGAGGCTTTCTTT.

On this clone itself: The same CDR3 can be traced to other DNA sequences in this sample. V gene TRBV5-4 combines with J gene TRBJ2-7; D is possibly TRBD1 (6 bases). Germline lookup yields CDR1 SGHNT and CDR2 YYREEE (reference sequence). V lost 3 bases to trimming and J lost 4 bases, with 20 bases between them. This CDR3 contains 16 residues. CDR3 region: CASSSGQGTRGYEQYF. In nucleotides, the CDR3 is TGTGCCAGCAGCTCGGGGCAGGGGACCAGGGGTTACGAGCAGTACTTC. Using reference TRBV5-4 and TRBJ2-7 for the parts outside the CDR3, the full variable domain is ETGVTQSPTHLIKTRGQQVTLRCSSQSGHNTVSWYQQALGQGPQFIFQYYREEENGRGNFPPRFSGLQFPNYSSELNVNALELDDSALYLCASSSGQGTRGYEQYFGPGTRLTVT.

The chain has TRBV11-2 and TRBJ2-2; TRBD1 aligns across 8 bases. V shed 4 bases and J 4 bases; nucleotides not matched to a gene: 5. Germline V lookup: CDR1 SGHAT, CDR2 FQNNGV. The CDR3 is made up of 15 amino acids. CDR3 sequence: CASSSRTGITGELFF. CDR3 DNA sequence: TGTGCCAGCAGCTCTCGGACAGGGATCACCGGGGAGCTGTTTTTT.

This clone appeared a single time. V usage is TRBV28 and J usage is TRBJ1-5; 8 nucleotides line up with TRBD1. The ends lost 8 bases at V and 2 bases at J; junction bases unmatched: 2. Germline V gene lookup returns CDR1 MDHEN and CDR2 SYDVKM. The length of the CDR3 is 13 residues. This chain's CDR3 is CASGQGGNQPQHF. Written as DNA, the CDR3 is TGTGCCAGCGGACAGGGCGGCAATCAGCCCCAGCATTTT.

A few counts support this clone. The CDR3, as DNA: TGCGCCAGCAGTGCAGGACGGAGGGGACAAGAGACCCAGTACTTC. This codes for CASSAGRRGQETQYF. V and J are TRBV10-1 and TRBJ2-5; maybe TRBD2 (6 bases). Germline loops: CDR1 WNHNN, CDR2 SYGVQD (reference sequence). CDR3 length equals 15 residues. V lost 4 bases and J 2 bases, leaving 14 bases between the germline ends.

The chain carries TRBV5-1 and TRBJ2-3, with TRBD2 as a possible D gene (6 bases). V was pared by 6 bases and J by 2 bases, with 19 bases between. CDR1 SGHRS and CDR2 YFSETQ come from the germline V gene. The length of the CDR3 is 16 residues. CDR3 loop: CASMEGRAKATDTQYF. The CDR3 nucleotides are TGCGCCAGCATGGAGGGTAGGGCCAAGGCCACAGATACGCAGTATTTT.

This clone was counted a single time. The chain has TRBV7-6 and TRBJ2-7; D ambiguous. Germline CDR1 reads SGHVS; CDR2 reads FNYEAQ. Trimming cost V 1 base and J 5 bases, with 9 bases left between them. The CDR3 is 13 amino acids. CDR3 region: CASSLVPEDEQYF. CDR3 in DNA: TGTGCCAGCAGCTTAGTTCCCGAGGACGAGCAGTACTTC.

This clone was seen just once. The V call is TRBV7-7, the J call TRBJ1-3; D unclear. With 2 bases removed from V and 3 bases from J, the gap between germline ends came to 8 bases. Germline V gene sequence: CDR1 SSHAT, CDR2 FNYEAQ (reference sequence). The CDR3 length is 14 residues. In DNA, the CDR3 is TGTGCCAGCAGCTTATCGGGGTATGGAAACACCATATATTTT. Encoded protein: CASSLSGYGNTIYF.

The rearrangement joins TRBV5-8 to TRBJ2-4; perhaps TRBD1 as D (5 bases). The V gene's germline CDR1 is SGHTS and CDR2 YDEGEE. Trimming left V 2 bases short and J 8 bases short, with 11 bases between. The CDR3 contains 13 residues. The CDR3 DNA reads TGTGCCAGCAGCTTAGGGGCTTCGGACATTCAGTACTTC. Translation gives CASSLGASDIQYF.

This clone was seen a handful of times. The CDR3 DNA follows: TGCAGCGTGAAGGACAGGCGTAAGACCTACGAGCAGTACTTC. Translating gives CSVKDRRKTYEQYF. The V gene is TRBV29-1, the J gene TRBJ2-5; 7 bases map to TRBD1. The J call may be in error: the DNA end matches TRBJ2-7 better. This CDR3 is 14 amino acids long. Germline CDR1 reads SQVTM; CDR2 reads ANQGSEA.

In DNA, the CDR3 is TGTGCCAGCAGCCCATCGGGGGGACGCAATCAGCCCCAGCATTTT. It encodes CASSPSGGRNQPQHF. The chain combines TRBV6-1 with TRBJ1-5; possibly TRBD1 for D (5 bases). The ends were cut back, 6 bases at V and 2 bases at J, with 14 bases in the middle. The CDR3 contains 15 residues. In germline, CDR1 is MNHNS, CDR2 SASEGT.

This clone was detected only once. This sequence joins TRBV30 and TRBJ2-2; the match to TRBD1 covers 9 bases. Trimming cost V 5 bases and J 8 bases; bases outside gene matches: 6. The CDR3 extends over 13 amino acids. Germline V gene sequence: CDR1 GTSNPN, CDR2 SVGIG (reference sequence). The CDR3 sequence is CAWGQGSGGELFF. CDR3 coding DNA: TGTGCCTGGGGACAGGGGTCTGGGGGGGAGCTGTTTTTT.

The V gene is TRBV11-3, the J gene TRBJ2-7; weak D call: TRBD2 (6 bases). From germline, CDR1 is SGHNT and CDR2 YENEEA. The ends were cut back, 5 bases at V and 5 bases at J, with 19 bases in the middle. The CDR3 is made up of 15 amino acids. In DNA form, the CDR3 reads TGTGCCAGCAGCCCGGGAGAGACGGCGAGGGACGAGCAGTACTTC. Translating gives CASSPGETARDEQYF.

This clone appeared a single time. The chain links TRBV7-9 to TRBJ1-4; 10 positions match TRBD1. Trimming at V came to 3 bases and at J to 7 bases, leaving 2 bases not matched to a gene. Germline values: CDR1 SEHNR, CDR2 FQNEAQ (reference sequence). This CDR3 contains 14 residues. This chain's CDR3 is CASSFRTGGEKLFF. Written as DNA, the CDR3 is TGTGCCAGCAGCTTCCGGACAGGGGGTGAAAAACTGTTTTTT.

The chain employs TRBV6-1 and TRBJ1-5, with 8 bases matching TRBD1. J was trimmed by 4 bases and V by 1 base; bases with no gene match: 3. CDR3 length: 15 residues. Germline V gene lookup returns CDR1 MNHNS and CDR2 SASEGT. Written as DNA, the CDR3 is TGTGCCAGCAGTGAAGGACAGGGGACAAATCAGCCCCAGCATTTT. This encodes CASSEGQGTNQPQHF.

J is TRBJ2-7 and V is TRBV7-9; D perhaps matches TRBD1 (6 bases). The germline gives CDR1 SEHNR, CDR2 FQNEAQ (reference sequence). This CDR3 comprises 19 residues. Trimming shortened V by 3 bases and J by 6 bases, and 30 bases separated the two germline ends. CDR3 bases: TGTGCCAGCAGCTTCCTCTCCACCGAGAGTGTTGGGGGCGTTGTCGAGCAGTACTTC. The encoded protein is CASSFLSTESVGGVVEQYF. The whole variable domain, filled in from reference TRBV7-9 and TRBJ2-7, reads DTGVSQNPRHKITKRGQNVTFRCDPISEHNRLYWYRQTLGQGPEFLTYFQNEAQLEKSRLLSDRFSAERPKGSFSTLEIQRTEQGDSAMYLCASSFLSTESVGGVVEQYFGPGTRLTVT.

In nucleotides, the CDR3 is TGTGCTAGTGGTTGGACAGGGCCTTGGCAGTATTTT. As protein: CASGWTGPWQYF. The chain employs TRBV12-5 and TRBJ2-3, with 8 bases aligning to TRBD1. Trimming cost V 4 bases and J 11 bases; bases outside gene matches: 5. Germline lookup yields CDR1 LGHNT and CDR2 FRNRAP. This CDR3 region has 12 residues.